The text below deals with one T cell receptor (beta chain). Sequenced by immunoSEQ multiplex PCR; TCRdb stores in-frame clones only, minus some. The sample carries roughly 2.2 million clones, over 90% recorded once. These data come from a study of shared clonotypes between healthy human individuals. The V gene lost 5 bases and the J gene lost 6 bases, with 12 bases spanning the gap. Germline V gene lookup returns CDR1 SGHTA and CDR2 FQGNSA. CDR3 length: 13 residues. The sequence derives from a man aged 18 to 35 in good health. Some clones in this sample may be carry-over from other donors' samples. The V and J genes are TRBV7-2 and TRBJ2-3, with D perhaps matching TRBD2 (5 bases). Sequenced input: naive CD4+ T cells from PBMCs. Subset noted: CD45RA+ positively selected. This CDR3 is CASSPGLRDTQYF. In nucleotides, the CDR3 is TGTGCCAGCAGCCCCGGACTCCGGGATACGCAGTATTTT.